The clone carrying this TCR beta chain came up a few times. Its specificity is not known. The sample originates from a study of identical twins. TCRdb fed the 5' RACE reads into MiXCR, producing one record per CDR3 protein. The profile covers 750,000 to 950,000 distinct CDR3 sequences, with roughly 12% appearing a single time and under 2% taken by the ten largest. General study findings and limits: There were fewer insertions in abundant cord blood beta clonotypes, but memory repertoires showed no such pattern. The models systematically underestimated how much out-of-frame TCR alpha was shared in monozygotic twins.

The data also belong to a second study, concerning yellow fever vaccine responses in identical twins.

This clonotype was obtained from a woman aged 18-29 years in good health. The sequencing input was PBMCs.

The CDR3 spells CASSQAHEGYYGYTF. In nucleotides, the CDR3 is TGCGCCAGCAGCCAAGCTCACGAGGGTTACTATGGCTACACCTTC. V is TRBV4-1 and J is TRBJ1-2; no clear D gene. The V gene's germline CDR1 is MGHRA and CDR2 YSYEKL. V lost 1 base and J 3 bases, leaving 12 bases between the germline ends. The CDR3 length is 15 residues.